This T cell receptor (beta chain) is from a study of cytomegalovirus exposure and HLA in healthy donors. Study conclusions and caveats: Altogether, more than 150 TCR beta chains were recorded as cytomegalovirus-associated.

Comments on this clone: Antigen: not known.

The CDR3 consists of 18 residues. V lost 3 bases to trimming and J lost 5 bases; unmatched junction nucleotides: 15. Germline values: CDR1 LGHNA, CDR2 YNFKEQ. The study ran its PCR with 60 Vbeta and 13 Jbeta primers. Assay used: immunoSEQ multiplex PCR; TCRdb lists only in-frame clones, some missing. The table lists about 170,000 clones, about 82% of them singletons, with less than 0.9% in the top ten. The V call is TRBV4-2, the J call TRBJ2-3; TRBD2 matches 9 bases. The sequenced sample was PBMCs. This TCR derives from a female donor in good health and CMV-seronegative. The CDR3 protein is CASSQGGGERGAEDTQYF. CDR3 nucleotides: TGTGCCAGCAGCCAGGGGGGAGGTGAGCGGGGGGCGGAAGATACGCAGTATTTT.